Shown below are 27 T cell receptor beta chains from a single sample sequenced in a study of T cell responses to AZD1222 COVID-19 vaccine. Using immunoSEQ multiplex PCR, the repertoire was profiled, and TCRdb retains in-frame clones only, with some absent. The table includes 90,000 to 150,000 clones, more than 85% detected once. Source: peripheral blood, taken on day 0 of AZD1222 vaccination. All receptors derive from an adult in good health.

The genes are TRBV28 and TRBJ2-7; 7 bases align to TRBD1. This CDR3 has 15 amino acids. Looked up from germline, CDR1 is MDHEN and CDR2 is SYDVKM. The ends lost 7 bases at V and 0 bases at J; junction bases unmatched: 9. The CDR3 sequence is CASMPPGQISYEQYF. Written as DNA, the CDR3 is TGTGCCAGCATGCCTCCGGGACAGATCTCCTACGAGCAGTACTTC.

V gene TRBV5-4 combines with J gene TRBJ2-2, with 14 bases identical to TRBD2. This CDR3 spans 17 amino acids. V lost 4 bases, J lost 4 bases, and 6 bases stayed unmatched. The germline CDR1 and CDR2 sequences are SGHNT and YYREEE (reference sequence). CDR3 sequence reads: CASSLPGLAGVTGELFF. The CDR3 DNA reads TGTGCCAGCAGCCTCCCGGGACTAGCGGGAGTCACCGGGGAGCTGTTTTTT.

V gene TRBV27 combines with J gene TRBJ2-1; TRBD1 is a possible D gene (8 bases). CDR3 length: 16 amino acids. Germline-derived CDR1 and CDR2 are MNHEY and SMNVEV (reference sequence). Trimming removed 4 bases at V and 5 bases at J, with 18 bases between. Here the CDR3 reads CASSSWTGRGNNEQFF. The CDR3 DNA reads TGTGCCAGCAGTTCCTGGACAGGGAGGGGGAACAATGAGCAGTTCTTC.

V is TRBV28 and J is TRBJ1-1; a possible D gene is TRBD1 (6 bases). The germline V gene has CDR1 MDHEN and CDR2 SYDVKM. The CDR3 is 12 residues long. V lost 7 bases and J 12 bases, leaving 18 bases between the germline ends. CDR3 in amino acids: CASISLGDTSFF. In DNA, the CDR3 is TGTGCCAGCATCTCACTCGGGGACACCTCTTTCTTT.

V is TRBV7-8 and J is TRBJ2-1; D gene ambiguous. CDR3 length equals 12 residues. Looked up from germline, CDR1 is SGHVS and CDR2 is FQNEAQ. V lost 5 bases to trimming and J lost 3 bases, with 5 bases between them. CDR3 nucleotide sequence: TGTGCCAGCAGCCCCGACTACAATGAGCAGTTCTTC. Translated: CASSPDYNEQFF.

This clone was counted a few times. The rearrangement joins TRBV18 to TRBJ1-5; the match to TRBD1 covers 7 bases. Looked up from germline, CDR1 is KGHSH and CDR2 is LQKENI. The CDR3 spans 16 residues. The ends lost 6 bases at V and 3 bases at J; junction bases unmatched: 11. CDR3 DNA sequence: TGTGCCAGCTCTCCTGAGGACAGGATAATCAATCAGCCCCAGCATTTT. Its translation is CASSPEDRIINQPQHF. Full variable domain (rest looked up from reference TRBV18 and TRBJ1-5): NAGVMQNPRHLVRRRGQEARLRCSPMKGHSHVYWYRQLPEEGLKFMVYLQKENIIDESGMPKERFSAEFPKEGPSILRIQQVVRGDSAAYFCASSPEDRIINQPQHFGDGTRLSIL.

V is TRBV5-1 and J is TRBJ2-7, with 8 positions matching TRBD2. With V trimmed by 0 bases and J by 0 bases, 14 bases remained unmatched. CDR3 length: 19 residues. Looked up from germline, CDR1 is SGHRS and CDR2 is YFSETQ. The CDR3 is CASSLGVGKLAALSYEQYF. DNA for the CDR3: TGCGCCAGCAGCTTGGGGGTGGGGAAACTAGCGGCCCTCTCCTACGAGCAGTACTTC.

The chain employs TRBV5-4 and TRBJ1-1; D not resolved. The CDR3 is 14 amino acids. The ends were cut back, 1 base at V and 3 bases at J, with 10 bases in the middle. The V gene's germline CDR1 is SGHNT and CDR2 YYREEE (reference sequence). In nucleotides, the CDR3 is TGTGCCAGCAGCTTGATCGCCGGGGACACTGAAGCTTTCTTT. Translated, it gives CASSLIAGDTEAFF.

The V call is TRBV5-6, the J call TRBJ1-6; 8 bases align to TRBD1. The CDR3 spans 14 residues. V gave up 0 bases and J gave up 14 bases; unmatched junction bases: 7. The germline V gene has CDR1 SGHDT and CDR2 YYEEEE. DNA of the CDR3: TGTGCCAGCAGCTTGGGGACAGGGTTCGGGTCCCTCCACTTT. Amino acid sequence: CASSLGTGFGSLHF.

The chain carries TRBV5-4 and TRBJ1-2, with D uncertain. V lost 2 bases and J 1 base, leaving 9 bases between the germline ends. Germline V gene data show CDR1 as SGHNT and CDR2 as YYREEE (reference sequence). The CDR3 loop spans 14 amino acids. CDR3 bases: TGTGCCAGCAGCTTTGACCGGGATAACTATGGCTACACCTTC. Amino acids: CASSFDRDNYGYTF.

The rearrangement joins TRBV28 to TRBJ1-2; 8 nucleotides match TRBD1. This CDR3 has 16 amino acids. Per the germline V gene, CDR1 is MDHEN and CDR2 is SYDVKM. The J segment lost 3 bases and the V segment lost 4 bases, leaving 10 bases of the junction unmatched. CDR3 nucleotide sequence: TGTGCCAGCAGTTCCCCACAGGGGGAAGGGGACTATGGCTACACCTTC. This sequence encodes CASSSPQGEGDYGYTF.

The gene calls are TRBV9 and TRBJ2-3; maybe TRBD2 (6 bases). V lost 4 bases and J lost 5, with 17 bases in between. CDR1 and CDR2 from the germline V gene are SGDLS and YYNGEE. The CDR3 covers 15 residues. CDR3 region: CASSRGAREQDTQYF. CDR3 sequence (DNA): TGTGCCAGCAGCAGAGGAGCCCGGGAGCAAGATACGCAGTATTTT. Drawing the rest from reference TRBV9 and TRBJ2-3, the complete variable domain is DSGVTQTPKHLITATGQRVTLRCSPRSGDLSVYWYQQSLDQGLQFLIQYYNGEERAKGNILERFSAQQFPDLHSELNLSSLELGDSALYFCASSRGAREQDTQYFGPGTRLTVL.

On this clone: The sample has other DNA sequences that encode this CDR3 too. The rearrangement uses TRBV28 and TRBJ1-2; 7 nucleotides agree with TRBD1. From germline, CDR1 is MDHEN and CDR2 SYDVKM. Trimming removed 2 bases from V and 4 bases from J; junction bases left unmatched: 4. This CDR3 region has 14 residues. Here the CDR3 DNA reads TGTGCCAGCAGTTTACTAGGACAGGTCTATGGCTACACCTTC. The encoded protein is CASSLLGQVYGYTF.

The rearrangement joins TRBV23-1 to TRBJ2-1; no firm D call. TRBV23-1 is noted as an ORF with a role that remains uncertain. The ends were cut back, 3 bases at V and 11 bases at J, with 8 bases in the middle. This CDR3 spans 11 amino acids. Here the CDR3 reads CASSQPQKQFF. The DNA for the CDR3 is TGCGCCAGCAGTCAGCCGCAAAAGCAGTTCTTC.

This clone was recorded only once. V and J are TRBV7-3 and TRBJ1-6; D unclear. This CDR3 contains 13 residues. V gave up 1 base and J gave up 10 bases, with 8 bases separating them. Germline V CDR1 and CDR2: SGHTA, FQGTGA. The CDR3, as DNA: TGTGCCAGCAGCTTAAGTCCCGGGTCACCCCTCCACTTT. It encodes CASSLSPGSPLHF.

The rearrangement links TRBV10-3 to TRBJ2-1; 9 bases line up with TRBD2. With V trimmed by 6 bases and J by 9 bases, 12 bases remained unmatched. The CDR3 runs to 15 residues. Germline V CDR1 and CDR2: ENHRY, SYGVKD. CDR3 nucleotides: TGTGCCATCAGGGGAATTAGCGGGAGTAGGGGTGAGCAGTTCTTC. Translated: CAIRGISGSRGEQFF.

The chain recombines TRBV9 with TRBJ2-3; TRBD1 agrees at 9 bases. The germline gives CDR1 SGDLS, CDR2 YYNGEE. Unmatched junction bases numbered 4, after V lost 4 bases and J lost 1 base. The CDR3 is 15 amino acids. CDR3 sequence (DNA): TGTGCCAGCAGCACCCGGACAGGGGGCACAGATACGCAGTATTTT. Translating gives CASSTRTGGTDTQYF.

The table lists this clone with a few counts. The chain employs TRBV12-3 or TRBV12-4 and TRBJ2-1; D unresolved. The CDR3 has 11 residues. V lost 4 bases and J lost 6, with 4 bases in between. The CDR3 sequence is CASSWFNEQFF. The CDR3 region has the DNA TGTGCCAGCAGTTGGTTCAATGAGCAGTTCTTC.

The chain is built from TRBV15 and TRBJ1-3, with TRBD1 matching 8 bases. Per the germline V gene, CDR1 is LNHNV and CDR2 is YYDKDF (reference sequence). CDR3 length equals 17 residues. V shed 3 bases and J 0 bases; nucleotides not matched to a gene: 7. CDR3 bases: TGTGCCACCAGCAGGACCCGGGACAGGTCCTCTGGAAACACCATATATTTT. Protein product: CATSRTRDRSSGNTIYF.

The gene calls are TRBV19 and TRBJ1-1; 8 nucleotides line up with TRBD1. V shed 0 bases and J 9 bases; nucleotides not matched to a gene: 6. Germline assignment: CDR1 LNHDA and CDR2 SQIVND (reference sequence). This CDR3 has 14 amino acids. The DNA of the CDR3 is TGTGCCAGTAGTATAGACCCGGCCAGGGGGCAAGCTTTCTTT. Its translation: CASSIDPARGQAFF.

The chain joins TRBV24-1 to TRBJ2-1; D gene uncertain. Germline CDR1 is KGHDR and CDR2 is SFDVKD. The CDR3 contains 15 residues. V dropped 4 bases and J dropped 0 bases, with 9 bases sitting between them. CDR3 coding DNA: TGTGCCACCAGTGAGCCTAGGAGCTCCTACAATGAGCAGTTCTTC. This sequence encodes CATSEPRSSYNEQFF.

This clone was found once. This chain connects TRBV2 to TRBJ2-7; D not resolved. Trimming took off 6 bases at V and 0 bases at J, with 15 bases between the two ends. In germline, CDR1 is SNHLY, CDR2 FYNNEI. CDR3 length: 15 residues. DNA for the CDR3: TGTGCCAGCAGCCCGCAGACCTTGAGCTCCTACGAGCAGTACTTC. It specifies CASSPQTLSSYEQYF.

J is TRBJ1-5 and V is TRBV2; 7 nucleotides agree with TRBD1. CDR1 SNHLY and CDR2 FYNNEI come from the germline V gene. With 4 bases clipped from V and 6 bases from J, the junction kept 6 bases outside the gene matches. CDR3 length: 14 amino acids. CDR3 loop: CASSVHRGSQPQHF. The CDR3 coding sequence is TGTGCCAGCAGTGTACACAGGGGTTCTCAGCCCCAGCATTTT.

The chain uses TRBV13 and TRBJ2-7, with D possibly being TRBD1 (6 bases). CDR3 length: 14 amino acids. V lost 4 bases to trimming and J lost 3 bases, with 13 bases between them. Germline CDR1 and CDR2: PRHDT and FYEKMQ (reference sequence). CDR3 DNA: TGTGCCAGCAGCTACCCGGGACACGACTACGAGCAGTACTTC. Its protein is CASSYPGHDYEQYF.

The chain carries TRBV5-1 and TRBJ2-1, with 10 nucleotides matching TRBD2. The V gene's germline CDR1 is SGHRS and CDR2 YFSETQ. V trimming: 1 base; J trimming: 8 bases; junction bases outside the gene matches: 6. This CDR3 has 15 residues. The CDR3 loop reads CASSLPGTSADEQFF. Written as DNA, the CDR3 is TGCGCCAGCAGCTTGCCCGGGACTAGCGCTGATGAGCAGTTCTTC.

The CDR3 loop is CASSPGGGRAPYEQYF. The CDR3 bases are TGCGCCAGCAGCCCGGGGGGCGGGAGGGCCCCCTACGAGCAGTACTTC. V usage is TRBV5-1 and J usage is TRBJ2-7; TRBD2 agrees at 9 bases. The CDR3 runs to 16 residues. Trimming removed 4 bases from V and 2 bases from J; junction bases left unmatched: 10. Germline CDR1 is SGHRS and CDR2 is YFSETQ.

The V gene is TRBV14, the J gene TRBJ2-3; D possibly corresponds to TRBD2 (6 bases). CDR3 length equals 13 residues. In germline, CDR1 is SGHDN, CDR2 FVKESK. V was cut by 0 bases and J by 10 bases, with 11 bases left in between. The CDR3 here is CASSQDMAGPQYF. The CDR3 nucleotides read TGTGCCAGCAGCCAAGACATGGCGGGACCGCAGTATTTT.